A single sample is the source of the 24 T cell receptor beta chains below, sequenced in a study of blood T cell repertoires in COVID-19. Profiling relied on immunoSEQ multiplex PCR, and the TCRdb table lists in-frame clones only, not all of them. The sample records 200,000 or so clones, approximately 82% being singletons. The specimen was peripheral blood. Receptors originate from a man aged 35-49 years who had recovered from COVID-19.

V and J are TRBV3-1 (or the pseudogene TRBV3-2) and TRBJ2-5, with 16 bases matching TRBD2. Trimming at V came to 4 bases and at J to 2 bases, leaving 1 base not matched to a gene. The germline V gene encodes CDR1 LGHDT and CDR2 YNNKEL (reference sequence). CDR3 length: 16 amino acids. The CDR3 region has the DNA TGTGCCAGCAGCCTGGGACTAGCGGGGGGGCAAGAGACCCAGTACTTC. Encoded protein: CASSLGLAGGQETQYF.

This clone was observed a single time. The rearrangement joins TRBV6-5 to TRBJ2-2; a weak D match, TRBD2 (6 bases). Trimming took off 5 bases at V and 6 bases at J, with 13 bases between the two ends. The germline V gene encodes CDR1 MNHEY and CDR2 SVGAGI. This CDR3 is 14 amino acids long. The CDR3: CASSLLRGSGELFF. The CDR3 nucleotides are TGTGCCAGCAGTCTCCTACGGGGGTCCGGGGAGCTGTTTTTT.

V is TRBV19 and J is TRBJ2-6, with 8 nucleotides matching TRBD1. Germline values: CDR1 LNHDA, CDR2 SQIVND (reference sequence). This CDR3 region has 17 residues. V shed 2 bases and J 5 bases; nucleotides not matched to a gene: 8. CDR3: CASSILPRGLRANVLTF. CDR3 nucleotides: TGTGCCAGTAGTATATTGCCCAGGGGGCTTCGGGCCAACGTCCTGACTTTC.

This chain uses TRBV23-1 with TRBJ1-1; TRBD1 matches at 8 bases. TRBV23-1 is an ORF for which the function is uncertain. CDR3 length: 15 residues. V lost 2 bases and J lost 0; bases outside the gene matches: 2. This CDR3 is CASSQGTGLNTEAFF. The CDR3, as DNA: TGCGCCAGCAGTCAAGGGACAGGTCTGAACACTGAAGCTTTCTTT.

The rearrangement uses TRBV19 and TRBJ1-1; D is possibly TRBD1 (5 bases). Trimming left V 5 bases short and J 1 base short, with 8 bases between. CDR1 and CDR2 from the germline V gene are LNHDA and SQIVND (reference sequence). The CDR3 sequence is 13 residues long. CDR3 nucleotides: TGTGCCAGTAGTGTAACAGGGAACACTGAAGCTTTCTTT. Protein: CASSVTGNTEAFF.

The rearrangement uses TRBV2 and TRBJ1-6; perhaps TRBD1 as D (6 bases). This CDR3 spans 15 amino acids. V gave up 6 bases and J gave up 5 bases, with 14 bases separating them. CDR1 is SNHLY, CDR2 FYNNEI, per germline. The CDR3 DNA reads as TGTGCCAGCAGATCGGGGGGACACAATAATTCACCCCTCCACTTT. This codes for CASRSGGHNNSPLHF.

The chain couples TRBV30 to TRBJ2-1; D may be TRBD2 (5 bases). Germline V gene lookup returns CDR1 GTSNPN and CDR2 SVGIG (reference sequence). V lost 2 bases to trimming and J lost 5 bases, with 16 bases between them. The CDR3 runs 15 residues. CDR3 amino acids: CAWSSPPTGNNEQFF. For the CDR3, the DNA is TGTGCCTGGAGTAGCCCTCCCACCGGGAACAATGAGCAGTTCTTC.

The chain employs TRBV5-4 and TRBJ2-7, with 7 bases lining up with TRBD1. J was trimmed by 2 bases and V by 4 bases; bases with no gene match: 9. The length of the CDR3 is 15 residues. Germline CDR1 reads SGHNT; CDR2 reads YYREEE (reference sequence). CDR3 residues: CASSAVPGQTYEQYF. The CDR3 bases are TGTGCCAGCAGCGCAGTCCCGGGACAGACCTACGAGCAGTACTTC.

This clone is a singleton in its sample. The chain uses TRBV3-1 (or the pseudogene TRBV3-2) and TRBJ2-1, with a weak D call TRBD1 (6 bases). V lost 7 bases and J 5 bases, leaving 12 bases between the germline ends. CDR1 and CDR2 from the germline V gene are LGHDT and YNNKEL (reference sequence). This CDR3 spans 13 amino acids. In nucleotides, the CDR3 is TGTGCCAGCACCCTGGGGGCAGACAATGAGCAGTTCTTC. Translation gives CASTLGADNEQFF.

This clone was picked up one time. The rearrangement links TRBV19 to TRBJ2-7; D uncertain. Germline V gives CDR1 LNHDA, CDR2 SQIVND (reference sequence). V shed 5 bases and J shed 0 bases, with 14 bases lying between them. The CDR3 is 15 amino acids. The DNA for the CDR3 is TGTGCCAGTAGTGTATCGATAATTAGCTCCTACGAGCAGTACTTC. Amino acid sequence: CASSVSIISSYEQYF.

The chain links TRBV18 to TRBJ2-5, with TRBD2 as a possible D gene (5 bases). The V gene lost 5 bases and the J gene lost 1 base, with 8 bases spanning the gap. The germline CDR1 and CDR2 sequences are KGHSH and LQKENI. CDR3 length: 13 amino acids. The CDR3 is CASSTTIQETQYF. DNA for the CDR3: TGTGCCAGCTCAACGACTATCCAAGAGACCCAGTACTTC.

CDR3 nucleotide sequence: TGTGCCACCAGCAGAAAGGTCCAGGATAATTCACCCCTCCACTTT. Translating it yields CATSRKVQDNSPLHF. J is TRBJ1-6 and V is TRBV15; D is undetermined. V was clipped by 2 bases and J by 5 bases, with 10 bases between them. This CDR3 has 15 residues. The germline gives CDR1 LNHNV, CDR2 YYDKDF (reference sequence). The entire variable domain, with the rest obtained from reference TRBV15 and TRBJ1-6, is as follows: DAMVIQNPRYQVTQFGKPVTLSCSQTLNHNVMYWYQQKSSQAPKLLFHYYDKDFNNEADTPDNFQSRRPNTSFCFLDIRSPGLGDTAMYLCATSRKVQDNSPLHFGNGTRLTVT.

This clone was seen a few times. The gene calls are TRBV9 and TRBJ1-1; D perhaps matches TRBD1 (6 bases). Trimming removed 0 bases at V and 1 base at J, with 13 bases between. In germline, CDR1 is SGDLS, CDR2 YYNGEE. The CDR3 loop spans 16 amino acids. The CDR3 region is CASSVALGGPNTEAFF. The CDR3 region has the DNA TGTGCCAGCAGCGTAGCTTTGGGGGGGCCGAACACTGAAGCTTTCTTT.

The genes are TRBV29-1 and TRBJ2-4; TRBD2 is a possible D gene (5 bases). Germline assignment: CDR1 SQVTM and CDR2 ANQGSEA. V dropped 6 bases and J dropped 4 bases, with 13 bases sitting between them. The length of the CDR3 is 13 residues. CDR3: CSVGSTGKNIQYF. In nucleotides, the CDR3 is TGCAGCGTCGGATCTACGGGAAAAAACATTCAGTACTTC.

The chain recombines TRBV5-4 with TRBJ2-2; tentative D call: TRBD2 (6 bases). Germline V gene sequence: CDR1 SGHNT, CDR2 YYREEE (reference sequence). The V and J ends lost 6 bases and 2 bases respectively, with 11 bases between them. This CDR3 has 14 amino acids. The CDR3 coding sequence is TGTGCCAGCACTCAGCGGGCAAACACCGGGGAGCTGTTTTTT. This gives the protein CASTQRANTGELFF.

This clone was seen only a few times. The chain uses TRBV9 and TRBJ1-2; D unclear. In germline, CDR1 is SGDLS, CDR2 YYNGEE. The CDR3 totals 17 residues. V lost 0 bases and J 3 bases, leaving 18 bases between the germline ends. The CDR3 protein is CASSVAPSRRSYYGYTF. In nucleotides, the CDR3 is TGTGCCAGCAGCGTAGCCCCTAGCAGGCGTAGTTACTATGGCTACACCTTC.

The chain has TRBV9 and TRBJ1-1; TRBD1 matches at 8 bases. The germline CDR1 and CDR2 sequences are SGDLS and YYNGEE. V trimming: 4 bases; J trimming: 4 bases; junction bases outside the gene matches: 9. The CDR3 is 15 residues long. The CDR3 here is CASSPRIGQGTEAFF. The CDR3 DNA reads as TGTGCCAGCAGCCCCCGGATCGGACAGGGCACTGAAGCTTTCTTT.

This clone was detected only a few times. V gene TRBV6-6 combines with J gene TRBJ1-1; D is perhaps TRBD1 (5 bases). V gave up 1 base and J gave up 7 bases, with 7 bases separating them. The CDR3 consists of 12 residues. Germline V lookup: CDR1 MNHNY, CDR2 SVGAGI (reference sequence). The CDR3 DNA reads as TGTGCCAGCAGTTACTGGGGGGGTGAAGCTTTCTTT. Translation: CASSYWGGEAFF.

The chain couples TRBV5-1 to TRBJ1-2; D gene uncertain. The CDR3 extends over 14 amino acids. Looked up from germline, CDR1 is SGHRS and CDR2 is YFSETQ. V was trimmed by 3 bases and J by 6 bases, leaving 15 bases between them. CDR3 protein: CASSSPARWDGYTF. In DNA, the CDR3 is TGCGCCAGCAGCTCACCCGCGAGGTGGGATGGCTACACCTTC.

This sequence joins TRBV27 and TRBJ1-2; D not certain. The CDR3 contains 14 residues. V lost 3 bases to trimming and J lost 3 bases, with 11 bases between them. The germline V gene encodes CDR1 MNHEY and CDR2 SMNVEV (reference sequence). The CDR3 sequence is CASSLSPGDYGYTF. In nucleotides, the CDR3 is TGTGCCAGCAGTTTGTCACCCGGGGACTATGGCTACACCTTC.

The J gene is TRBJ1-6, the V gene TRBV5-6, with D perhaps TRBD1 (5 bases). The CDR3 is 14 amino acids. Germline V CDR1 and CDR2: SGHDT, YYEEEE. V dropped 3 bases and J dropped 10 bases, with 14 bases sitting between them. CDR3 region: CASSWEGRRSPLHF. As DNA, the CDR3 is TGTGCCAGCAGCTGGGAGGGGCGGCGGTCACCCCTCCACTTT.

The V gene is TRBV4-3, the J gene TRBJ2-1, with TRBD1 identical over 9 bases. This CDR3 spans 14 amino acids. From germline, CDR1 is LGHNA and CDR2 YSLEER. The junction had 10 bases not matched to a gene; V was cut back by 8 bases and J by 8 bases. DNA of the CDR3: TGCGCCAGCCCCGGGACAGGGCAGTTGGATGAGCAGTTCTTC. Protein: CASPGTGQLDEQFF.

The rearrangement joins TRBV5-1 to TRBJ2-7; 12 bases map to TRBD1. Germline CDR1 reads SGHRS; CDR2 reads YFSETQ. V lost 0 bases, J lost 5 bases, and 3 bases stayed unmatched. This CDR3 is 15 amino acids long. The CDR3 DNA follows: TGCGCCAGCAGCTTGGCCGGGACAGGGGGCGACGAGCAGTACTTC. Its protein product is CASSLAGTGGDEQYF.

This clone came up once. Here the CDR3 DNA reads TGTGCCAGCTCAAGAACAGGGGGTAATGGCTACACCTTC. Protein sequence: CASSRTGGNGYTF. This chain connects TRBV18 to TRBJ1-2; 8 nucleotides match TRBD1. V was pared by 5 bases and J by 6 bases, with 5 bases of the junction left unmatched. This CDR3 has 13 residues. Looked up from germline, CDR1 is KGHSH and CDR2 is LQKENI.